This T cell receptor beta chain derives from a study of T-cell memory formation after mild COVID-19. General observations from the study: Among CD4+ contracting clones, most were CM and EM, and CD8+ ones EMRA. Pre-infection memory harbored some responding clones, suggesting cross-reactive memory joined.

This clonotype was counted between two and nine times. The antigen remains undetermined. The CDR3 sequence is 15 residues long. V was trimmed by 4 bases and J by 5 bases, leaving 14 bases between them. TCRdb recomputed calls from the 5' RACE reads with MiXCR, one row per CDR3 protein. The sample shows about 160,000 distinct CDR3 sequences, about a third of them seen only once. Sequencing used PBMCs or a T cell subset sorted from them (not recorded which). V gene TRBV12-3 or TRBV12-4 combines with J gene TRBJ1-4; possible D gene TRBD1, 5 bases. This TCR was sampled from an adult woman who had mild COVID-19 (a few samples of this study predate the infection). Cell type and time point are not known. The CDR3 loop is CASSSPRELNEKLFF. In DNA, the CDR3 is TGTGCCAGCAGTTCCCCCAGGGAATTAAATGAAAAACTGTTTTTT.